The 4 T cell receptor beta chains reported below all come from one sample, sequenced in a study of blood T cell repertoires in COVID-19. TCRdb's copy holds only in-frame clones and misses some; the assay was immunoSEQ multiplex PCR. The profile covers roughly 70,000 clones, with about four fifths appearing a single time and approximately 29% taken by the ten largest. Sequenced input: peripheral blood. The receptors were sampled from a human donor in a cohort sampled during active COVID-19.

The gene calls are TRBV28 and TRBJ2-5; D is possibly TRBD1 (6 bases). CDR1 and CDR2 from the germline V gene are MDHEN and SYDVKM. Trimming stripped 2 bases from V and 3 bases from J, with 13 bases between. CDR3 length: 15 amino acids. The CDR3 DNA follows: TGTGCCAGCAGTTTAGACACAGGGACAAAAGAGACCCAGTACTTC. The encoded protein is CASSLDTGTKETQYF.

The chain recombines TRBV9 with TRBJ1-2, with 10 bases that match TRBD1. The trim removed 4 bases at V and 6 bases at J, leaving 9 bases unmatched. Germline CDR1 is SGDLS and CDR2 is YYNGEE. CDR3 length: 15 amino acids. DNA of the CDR3: TGTGCCAGCAGCCCTGATCTGGACAGGGGGGATGGCTACACCTTC. Translating gives CASSPDLDRGDGYTF.

The chain couples TRBV10-3 to TRBJ1-1, with D maybe TRBD1 (6 bases). Germline CDR1 is ENHRY and CDR2 is SYGVKD. The V and J ends lost 6 bases and 2 bases respectively, with 22 bases between them. The CDR3 totals 17 residues. For the CDR3, the DNA is TGTGCCATCAGCCTCCGGGACACGTCCAAGGCAAACACTGAAGCTTTCTTT. Translation gives CAISLRDTSKANTEAFF.

The V call is TRBV4-1, the J call TRBJ1-4; D possibly corresponds to TRBD1 (6 bases). The CDR3 has 15 residues. Trimming stripped 4 bases from V and 4 bases from J, with 13 bases between. CDR1 and CDR2 from the germline V gene are MGHRA and YSYEKL. Here the CDR3 DNA reads TGCGCCAGCAGCCCTAGGACAGCGTATAATGAAAAACTGTTTTTT. Its protein is CASSPRTAYNEKLFF.